Each of the 5 T cell receptor beta chains below was sequenced from the same sample in a study of blood T cells in healthy people across ages. Alongside a J-beta primer mix, a sample-barcoded 5' primer served in a second PCR lasting about 6 to 12 cycles. TCRdb used MiXCR to reprocess the 5' RACE reads, holding one entry per CDR3 protein. The data show more than 1,000,000 distinct CDR3 sequences, with around 25% seen just once and around 0.75% held by the top ten. These sequences were also reported in another study, on T cells of mothers and their children.

Sequenced material: blood. All receptors derive from a girl aged 2 to 10 in good health.

This chain links TRBV29-1 with TRBJ2-5; D is perhaps TRBD2 (6 bases). This CDR3 spans 14 amino acids. Germline V lookup: CDR1 SQVTM, CDR2 ANQGSEA. Trimming shortened V by 4 bases and J by 7 bases, and 19 bases separated the two germline ends. DNA of the CDR3: TGCAGCGTTGTAATCTCGACTAGTTCGGGGACCCAGTACTTC. It translates to CSVVISTSSGTQYF. The full variable domain, with the rest looked up from reference TRBV29-1 and TRBJ2-5, is SAVISQKPSRDICQRGTSLTIQCQVDSQVTMMFWYRQQPGQSLTLIATANQGSEATYESGFVIDKFPISRPNLTFSTLTVSNMSPEDSSIYLCSVVISTSSGTQYFGPGTRLLVL.

V usage is TRBV3-1 and J usage is TRBJ2-4; D possibly corresponds to TRBD1 (5 bases). V lost 0 bases, J lost 7 bases, and 16 bases lay in between. This CDR3 has 16 residues. The germline V gene has CDR1 LGHDT and CDR2 YNNKEL (reference sequence). The CDR3, as DNA: TGTGCCAGCAGCCAAGAAAGTGGTCAGGGAAAGAACATTCAGTACTTC. It specifies CASSQESGQGKNIQYF.

V and J are TRBV7-9 and TRBJ2-1; 7 bases are shared with TRBD1. The V and J ends lost 4 bases and 3 bases, in that order; junction bases with no gene match: 6. CDR3 length equals 15 residues. The germline gives CDR1 SEHNR, CDR2 FQNEAQ (reference sequence). The CDR3 protein is CASSYPSGGYNEQFF. The CDR3 region has the DNA TGTGCCAGCAGCTACCCCTCAGGGGGCTACAATGAGCAGTTCTTC. Using reference TRBV7-9 and TRBJ2-1 for the parts outside the CDR3, the full variable domain is DTGVSQNPRHKITKRGQNVTFRCDPISEHNRLYWYRQTLGQGPEFLTYFQNEAQLEKSRLLSDRFSAERPKGSFSTLEIQRTEQGDSAMYLCASSYPSGGYNEQFFGPGTRLTVL.

The gene calls are TRBV11-2 and TRBJ2-5; TRBD2 matches at 7 bases. V gave up 7 bases and J gave up 11 bases; unmatched junction bases: 13. Germline CDR1 reads SGHAT; CDR2 reads FQNNGV. The CDR3 covers 13 residues. Written as DNA, the CDR3 is TGTGCCAGCAAAGCGGGGCGTTCCTACGTGCAGTACTTC. Protein: CASKAGRSYVQYF.

The chain couples TRBV18 to TRBJ2-3, with D tentatively TRBD2 (6 bases). Per the germline V gene, CDR1 is KGHSH and CDR2 is LQKENI. With 5 bases removed from V and 5 bases from J, the gap between germline ends came to 17 bases. CDR3 size: 15 residues. The CDR3, as DNA: TGTGCCAGCTCATTCGGGGGACCTCCGGGAGATACGCAGTATTTT. As protein: CASSFGGPPGDTQYF.